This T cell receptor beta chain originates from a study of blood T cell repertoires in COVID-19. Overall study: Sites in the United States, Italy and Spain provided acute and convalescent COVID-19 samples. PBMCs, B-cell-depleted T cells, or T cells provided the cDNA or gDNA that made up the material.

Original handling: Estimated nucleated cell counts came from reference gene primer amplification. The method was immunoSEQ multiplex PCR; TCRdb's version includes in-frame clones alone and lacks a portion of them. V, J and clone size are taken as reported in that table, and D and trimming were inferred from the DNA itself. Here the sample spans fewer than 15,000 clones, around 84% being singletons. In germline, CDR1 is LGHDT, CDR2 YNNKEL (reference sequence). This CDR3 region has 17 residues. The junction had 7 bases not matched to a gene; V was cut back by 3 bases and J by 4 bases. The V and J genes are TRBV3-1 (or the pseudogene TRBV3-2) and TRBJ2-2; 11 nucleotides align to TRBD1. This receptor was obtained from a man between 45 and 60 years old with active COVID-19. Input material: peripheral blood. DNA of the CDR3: TGTGCCAGCAGCCAGGTTTTGGACAGGGGGCTCACCGGGGAGCTGTTTTTT. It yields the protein CASSQVLDRGLTGELFF.